The 10 T cell receptor beta chains below were found in one sample sequenced in a study of molecular identifiers for immune sequencing clone quantification. TCRdb itself ran the PCR reads through MiXCR, one entry per CDR3 protein. In the table there are roughly 320,000 distinct CDR3 sequences, roughly 24% of which are singletons. Sample: naive CD8+ T cells from blood, with Jurkat cell RNA spiked in. The sample's subset: FACS-sorted CD8+CD4-CCR7+CD45RA+ naive T cells. These receptors all come from a human donor in good health. Some libraries in this study had Jurkat cell RNA spiked in.

This clonotype appeared many times. The V call is TRBV29-1, the J call TRBJ1-1, with D perhaps matching TRBD1 (5 bases). Looked up from germline, CDR1 is SQVTM and CDR2 is ANQGSEA. The CDR3 extends over 12 amino acids. Trimming stripped 3 bases from V and 5 bases from J, with 10 bases between. The CDR3 reads CSVDSGLTEAFF. The CDR3 DNA follows: TGCAGCGTTGATTCAGGGTTGACTGAAGCTTTCTTT.

This clonotype came up many times. This chain joins TRBV5-6 and TRBJ1-5; perhaps TRBD1 as D (6 bases). This CDR3 is built from 15 residues. Trimming left V 0 bases short and J 4 bases short, with 11 bases between. Germline-derived CDR1 and CDR2 are SGHDT and YYEEEE. The CDR3 sequence: CASSLGDTYNQPQHF. The CDR3 nucleotides read TGTGCCAGCAGCTTGGGGGACACCTATAATCAGCCCCAGCATTTT.

This clonotype was seen ten or more times. This chain links TRBV28 with TRBJ2-5; perhaps D is TRBD1 or TRBD2 (5 bases each). The CDR3 length is 15 residues. The germline gives CDR1 MDHEN, CDR2 SYDVKM. The germline V and J ends were trimmed by 3 bases and 3 bases, with 14 bases remaining between them. The CDR3 DNA follows: TGTGCCAGCAGTTTCCGAGGGGTGACAGAAGAGACCCAGTACTTC. Its translation is CASSFRGVTEETQYF.

As for this clonotype: A much larger clone differs by one base, so this may be a read error. This chain connects TRBV20-1 to TRBJ1-4; D is unclear. Germline CDR1 is DFQATT and CDR2 is SNEGSKA (reference sequence). There are 13 residues in the CDR3. The CDR3 nucleotides read TGCAGTGCTAGACCCGGCGGGGAGGAAAAACTGATTTTT. Encoded protein: CSARPGGEEKLIF.

This clonotype was recorded at least ten times. The chain combines TRBV6-2 or TRBV6-3 with TRBJ2-1; TRBD2 aligns across 11 bases. With V trimmed by 5 bases and J by 6 bases, 6 bases remained unmatched. CDR3 length equals 15 residues. CDR1 is MNHEY and CDR2 is SVGEGT in the germline V gene. CDR3 DNA: TGTGCCAGCAGTCTACTAGCGGGAGTTGGCAATGAGCAGTTCTTC. It translates to CASSLLAGVGNEQFF.

This clonotype was seen more than once but under ten times. CDR3: CASSPGGPEQFF. The CDR3 bases are TGTGCCAGCAGCCCTGGGGGGCCTGAGCAGTTCTTC. The chain has TRBV3-1 and TRBJ2-1; D may be TRBD1 or TRBD2 (6 bases each). The CDR3 covers 12 residues. Germline V gives CDR1 LGHDT, CDR2 YNNKEL (reference sequence). V shed 4 bases and J shed 9 bases, with 10 bases lying between them.

The sample holds a few counts of this clonotype. The chain has TRBV25-1 and TRBJ2-7, with TRBD2 matching 8 bases. This CDR3 has 14 residues. Unmatched junction bases numbered 12, after V lost 7 bases and J lost 7 bases. Germline CDR1 MGHDK, CDR2 SYGVNS. CDR3 coding DNA: TGTGCCAGCACGCCACGGACTAGCCCCTTGGAGCAGTACTTC. Encoded protein: CASTPRTSPLEQYF.

Many counts were recorded for this clonotype. The gene calls are TRBV27 and TRBJ2-2; the D gene is possibly TRBD2 (6 bases). Trimming cost V 9 bases and J 1 base, with 12 bases left between them. Germline CDR1 reads MNHEY; CDR2 reads SMNVEV (reference sequence). The CDR3 totals 14 residues. CDR3 amino acids: CASSGALNTGELFF. CDR3 nucleotides: TGTGCCAGTTCGGGAGCACTGAACACCGGGGAGCTGTTTTTT.

This clonotype was seen repeatedly, ten times or more. The V gene is TRBV12-5, the J gene TRBJ2-1; no clear D. The CDR3 is made up of 11 amino acids. Trimming removed 1 base at V and 9 bases at J, with 4 bases between. CDR1 is LGHNT and CDR2 is FRNRAP in the germline V gene. The CDR3 DNA sequence: TGTGCTAGTGGTTTGGGGCCTGAGCAGTTCTTC. Translated, it gives CASGLGPEQFF.

This clonotype occurred many times. The CDR3 DNA sequence: TGTGCCAGCACCCTGGACGGGGAAGCTTTCTTT. It specifies CASTLDGEAFF. The gene calls are TRBV12-3 or TRBV12-4 and TRBJ1-1; D uncertain. The V gene lost 7 bases and the J gene lost 8 bases, with 11 bases spanning the gap. The CDR3 is made up of 11 amino acids.